This T cell receptor (beta chain) was observed in a study of cytomegalovirus exposure and HLA in healthy donors. Regarding the study as a whole: Most CMV-associated TCR beta chains were later found to appear HLA-restricted. The authors later found HLA-associated TCR beta chains more clonally expanded than equally common others. Several V segments, TRBV6-2 and TRBV6-3 among them, could not be told apart and were dropped.

Remarks on this clone: The antigen is unknown.

Germline lookup yields CDR1 LNHDA and CDR2 SQIVND (reference sequence). Trimming took 6 bases from V and 0 from J, leaving 17 bases between them. This CDR3 region has 16 residues. Both 60 Vbeta primers and 13 Jbeta primers went into the PCR. Using immunoSEQ multiplex PCR, the repertoire was profiled, and TCRdb retains in-frame clones only, with some absent. The table includes under 110,000 clones, approximately 85% detected once. The TCR sequence derives from a man aged 25-40 years in good health and CMV-seronegative. The sample taken for sequencing was PBMCs. The chain uses TRBV19 and TRBJ1-2; D is unresolved. DNA of the CDR3: TGTGCCAGTAGAAGGATTGCAGACAAAGCTAACTATGGCTACACCTTC. Translated: CASRRIADKANYGYTF.